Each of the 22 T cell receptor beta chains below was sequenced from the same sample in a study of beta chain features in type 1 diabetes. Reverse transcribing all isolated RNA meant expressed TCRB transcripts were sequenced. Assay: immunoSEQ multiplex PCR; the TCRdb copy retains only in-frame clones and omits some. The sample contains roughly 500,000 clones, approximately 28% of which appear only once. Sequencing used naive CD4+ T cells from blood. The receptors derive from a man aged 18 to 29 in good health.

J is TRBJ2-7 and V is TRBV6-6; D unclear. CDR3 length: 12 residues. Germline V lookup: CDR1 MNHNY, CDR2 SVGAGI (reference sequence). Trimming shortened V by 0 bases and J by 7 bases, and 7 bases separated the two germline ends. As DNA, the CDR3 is TGTGCCAGCAGTTACTCACCCCTGGAGCAGTACTTC. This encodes CASSYSPLEQYF.

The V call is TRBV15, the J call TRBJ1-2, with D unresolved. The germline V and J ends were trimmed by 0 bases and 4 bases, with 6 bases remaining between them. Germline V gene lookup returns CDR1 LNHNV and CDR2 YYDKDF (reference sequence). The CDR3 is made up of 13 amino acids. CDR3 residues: CATSREEIYGYTF. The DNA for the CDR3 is TGTGCCACCAGCAGAGAGGAGATCTATGGCTACACCTTC.

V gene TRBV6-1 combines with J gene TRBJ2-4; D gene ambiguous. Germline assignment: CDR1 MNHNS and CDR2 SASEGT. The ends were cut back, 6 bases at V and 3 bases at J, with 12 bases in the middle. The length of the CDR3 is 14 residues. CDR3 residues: CASSRTGFKNIQYF. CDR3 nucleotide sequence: TGTGCCAGCAGCCGAACGGGCTTCAAAAACATTCAGTACTTC.

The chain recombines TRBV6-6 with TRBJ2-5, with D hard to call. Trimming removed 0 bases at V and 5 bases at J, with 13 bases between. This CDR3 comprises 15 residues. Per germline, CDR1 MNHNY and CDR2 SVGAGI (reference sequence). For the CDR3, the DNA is TGTGCCAGCAGTTACTCGGGCAACCTCGTGGAGACCCAGTACTTC. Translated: CASSYSGNLVETQYF.

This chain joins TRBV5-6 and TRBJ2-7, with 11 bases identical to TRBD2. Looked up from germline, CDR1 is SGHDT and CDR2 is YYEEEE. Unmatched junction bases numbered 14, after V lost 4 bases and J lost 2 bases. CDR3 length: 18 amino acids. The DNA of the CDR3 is TGTGCCAGCAGCCCAGAGACTAGCGGGAAGCCCAAAACCTACGAGCAGTACTTC. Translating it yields CASSPETSGKPKTYEQYF.

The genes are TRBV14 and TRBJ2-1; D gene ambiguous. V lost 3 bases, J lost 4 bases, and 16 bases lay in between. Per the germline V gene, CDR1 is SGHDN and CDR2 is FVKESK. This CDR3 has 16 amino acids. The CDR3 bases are TGTGCCAGCAGCCAGATCTTCGGTTCCCCGTACAATGAGCAGTTCTTC. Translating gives CASSQIFGSPYNEQFF.

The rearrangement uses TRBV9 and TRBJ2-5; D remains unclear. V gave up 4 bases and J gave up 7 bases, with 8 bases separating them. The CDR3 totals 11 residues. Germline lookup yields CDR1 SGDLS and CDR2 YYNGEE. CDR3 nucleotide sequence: TGTGCCAGCAGCTTTTCCCGGACCCAGTACTTC. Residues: CASSFSRTQYF.

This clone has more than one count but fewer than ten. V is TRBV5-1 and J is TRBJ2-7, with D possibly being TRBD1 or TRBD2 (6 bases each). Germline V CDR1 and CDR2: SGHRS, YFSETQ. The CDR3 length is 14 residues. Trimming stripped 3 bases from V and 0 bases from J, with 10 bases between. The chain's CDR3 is CASSWGDNSYEQYF. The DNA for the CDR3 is TGCGCCAGCAGCTGGGGGGACAACTCCTACGAGCAGTACTTC.

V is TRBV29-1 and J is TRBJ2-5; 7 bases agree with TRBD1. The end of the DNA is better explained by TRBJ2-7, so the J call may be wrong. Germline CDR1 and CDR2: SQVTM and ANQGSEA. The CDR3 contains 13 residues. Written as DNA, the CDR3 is TGCAGCGTTGAAGCGGCCAGGGGGTACGAGCAGTACTTC. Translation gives CSVEAARGYEQYF.

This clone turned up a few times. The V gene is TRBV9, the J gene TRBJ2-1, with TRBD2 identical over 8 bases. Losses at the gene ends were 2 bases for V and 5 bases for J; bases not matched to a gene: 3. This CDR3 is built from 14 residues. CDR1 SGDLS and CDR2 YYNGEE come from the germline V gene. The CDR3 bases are TGTGCCAGCAGCGTCGGGACTAGGAACAATGAGCAGTTCTTC. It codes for CASSVGTRNNEQFF.

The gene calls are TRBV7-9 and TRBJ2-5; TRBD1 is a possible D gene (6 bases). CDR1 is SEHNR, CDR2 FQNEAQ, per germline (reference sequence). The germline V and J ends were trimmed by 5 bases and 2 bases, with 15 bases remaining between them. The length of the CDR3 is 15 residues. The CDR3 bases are TGTGCCAGCAGCCAGGGGTTGGGACGGCAAGAGACCCAGTACTTC. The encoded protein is CASSQGLGRQETQYF.

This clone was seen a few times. The CDR3 region is CASSRDNGADTQYF. The DNA for the CDR3 is TGTGCCAGCAGCCGGGACAATGGGGCAGATACGCAGTATTTT. V gene TRBV7-9 combines with J gene TRBJ2-3; D may be TRBD1 (6 bases). V was shortened by 5 bases and J by 4 bases, with 13 bases between the two germline ends. The CDR3 totals 14 residues. Germline CDR1 and CDR2: SEHNR and FQNEAQ (reference sequence).

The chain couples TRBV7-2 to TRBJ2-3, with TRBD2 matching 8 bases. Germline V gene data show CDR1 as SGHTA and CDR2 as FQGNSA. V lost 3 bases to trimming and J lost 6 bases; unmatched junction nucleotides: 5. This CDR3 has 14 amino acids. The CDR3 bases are TGTGCCAGCAGCTTCGCGGGGGGCTCGGATACGCAGTATTTT. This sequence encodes CASSFAGGSDTQYF.

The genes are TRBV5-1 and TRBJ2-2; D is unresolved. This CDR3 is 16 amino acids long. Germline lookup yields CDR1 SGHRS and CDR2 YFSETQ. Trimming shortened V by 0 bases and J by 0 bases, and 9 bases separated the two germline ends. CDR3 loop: CASSLAGLSNTGELFF. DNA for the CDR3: TGCGCCAGCAGCTTGGCCGGGCTATCGAACACCGGGGAGCTGTTTTTT.

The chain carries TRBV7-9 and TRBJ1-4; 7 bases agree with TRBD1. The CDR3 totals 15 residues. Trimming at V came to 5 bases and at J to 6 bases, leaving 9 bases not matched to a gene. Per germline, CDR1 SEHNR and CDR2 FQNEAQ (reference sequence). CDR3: CASSPRGTGDEKLFF. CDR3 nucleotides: TGTGCCAGCAGCCCCAGGGGGACGGGAGATGAAAAACTGTTTTTT. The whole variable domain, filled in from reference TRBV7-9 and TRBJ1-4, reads DTGVSQNPRHKITKRGQNVTFRCDPISEHNRLYWYRQTLGQGPEFLTYFQNEAQLEKSRLLSDRFSAERPKGSFSTLEIQRTEQGDSAMYLCASSPRGTGDEKLFFGSGTQLSVL.

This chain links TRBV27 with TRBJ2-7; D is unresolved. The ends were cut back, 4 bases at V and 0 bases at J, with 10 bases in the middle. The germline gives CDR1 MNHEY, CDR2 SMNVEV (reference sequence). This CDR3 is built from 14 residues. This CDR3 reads CASSWNKNSYEQYF. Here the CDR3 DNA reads TGTGCCAGCAGTTGGAACAAGAACTCCTACGAGCAGTACTTC.

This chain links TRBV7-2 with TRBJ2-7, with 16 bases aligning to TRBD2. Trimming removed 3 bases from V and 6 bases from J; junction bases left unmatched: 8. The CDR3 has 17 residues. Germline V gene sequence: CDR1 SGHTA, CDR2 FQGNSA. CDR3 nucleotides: TGTGCCAGCAGCTTTACCGGGACTAGCGGGAGGGCGGGCGAGCAGTACTTC. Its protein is CASSFTGTSGRAGEQYF.

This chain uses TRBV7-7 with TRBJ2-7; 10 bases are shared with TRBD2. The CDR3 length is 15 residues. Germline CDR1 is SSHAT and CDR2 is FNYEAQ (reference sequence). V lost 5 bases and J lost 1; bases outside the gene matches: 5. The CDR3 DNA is TGTGCCAGCAGCGCGGGACTAGCGAGTTCCTACGAGCAGTACTTC. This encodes CASSAGLASSYEQYF.

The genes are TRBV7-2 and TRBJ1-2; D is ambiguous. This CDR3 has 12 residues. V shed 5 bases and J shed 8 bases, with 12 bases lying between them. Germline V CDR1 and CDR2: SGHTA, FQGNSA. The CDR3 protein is CASSRSREGYTF. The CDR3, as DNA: TGTGCCAGCAGCCGAAGTAGGGAGGGCTACACCTTC.

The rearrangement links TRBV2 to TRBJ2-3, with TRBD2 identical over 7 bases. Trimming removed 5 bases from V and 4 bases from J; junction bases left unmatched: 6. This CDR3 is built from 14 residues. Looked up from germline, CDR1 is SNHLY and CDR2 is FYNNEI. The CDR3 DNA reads TGTGCCAGCAGTTTCCTAGCGGAGTCAGATACGCAGTATTTT. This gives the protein CASSFLAESDTQYF.

CDR3 residues: CSVDPGRGNIQYF. CDR3 sequence (DNA): TGCAGCGTTGACCCGGGACGGGGAAACATTCAGTACTTC. This chain links TRBV29-1 with TRBJ2-4; D could derive from TRBD1 or TRBD2 (5 bases each). The V end lost 3 bases, the J end lost 6 bases, and 12 bases lay between the germline ends. This CDR3 has 13 amino acids. The germline CDR1 and CDR2 sequences are SQVTM and ANQGSEA.

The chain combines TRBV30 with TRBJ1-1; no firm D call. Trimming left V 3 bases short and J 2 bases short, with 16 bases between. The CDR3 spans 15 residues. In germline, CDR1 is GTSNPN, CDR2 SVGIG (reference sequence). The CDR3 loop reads CAWRTPGRINTEAFF. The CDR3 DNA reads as TGTGCCTGGAGGACCCCGGGCAGGATAAACACTGAAGCTTTCTTT.